This passage covers 4 T cell receptor beta chains from one sample sequenced in a study of human T cells and chemical hapten exposure. Stated time point: pre-sensitization, week 0. Treatment defined: therapeutic diphenylcyclopropenone sensitization with weekly scalp DPC. TCRdb re-called the RACE reads through MiXCR, storing one row per CDR3 protein. The sample records tens of thousands of distinct CDR3 sequences, 7.5% to 9% being singletons. Specimen: whole blood, collected in connection with sensitization to the hapten diphenylcyclopropenone (DPC). Receptors originate from a woman between 45 and 65 years old with alopecia areata. Some clones in this sample may be carry-over from other donors' samples.

This clonotype came up many times. This sequence joins TRBV4-1 and TRBJ1-2, with a possible D match to TRBD1 (5 bases). Germline lookup yields CDR1 MGHRA and CDR2 YSYEKL. The CDR3 runs 14 residues. V was shortened by 1 base and J by 4 bases, with 10 bases between the two germline ends. This chain's CDR3 is CASSQGPGSYGYTF. CDR3 in DNA: TGCGCCAGCAGCCAAGGGCCAGGGAGCTATGGCTACACCTTC.

There are many counts of this clonotype. This chain links TRBV18 with TRBJ2-7; TRBD1 or TRBD2 may be the D gene (5 bases each). The germline V gene encodes CDR1 KGHSH and CDR2 LQKENI. V lost 6 bases and J 5 bases, leaving 11 bases between the germline ends. The CDR3 covers 12 residues. In DNA, the CDR3 is TGTGCCAGCTCTCCCGTGGGGGACGAGCAGTACTTC. Encoded protein: CASSPVGDEQYF.

This clonotype was counted at least ten times. The chain couples TRBV20-1 to TRBJ2-7; 10 bases fit TRBD1. In germline, CDR1 is DFQATT, CDR2 SNEGSKA (reference sequence). This CDR3 has 13 amino acids. V lost 5 bases to trimming and J lost 4 bases; unmatched junction nucleotides: 5. The CDR3 bases are TGCAGTGCTCGCGGACAGGGGGGGTACGAGCAGTACTTC. It encodes CSARGQGGYEQYF.

This clonotype was observed a handful of times. The chain has TRBV7-2 and TRBJ1-2, with D unresolved. V lost 0 bases, J lost 6 bases, and 5 bases lay in between. CDR3 length: 12 amino acids. The germline V gene encodes CDR1 SGHTA and CDR2 FQGNSA. The CDR3 protein is CASSLAGDGYTF. CDR3 sequence (DNA): TGTGCCAGCAGCTTAGCGGGCGATGGCTACACCTTC.